The present entry profiles one TCR beta chain with its context. The germline gives CDR1 SGHRS, CDR2 YFSETQ. CDR3 length equals 21 residues. Trimming left V 2 bases short and J 0 bases short, with 24 bases between. Sequencing was performed with immunoSEQ multiplex PCR; in TCRdb, only in-frame clones are kept and a portion is missing. The table includes just under 80,000 clones, about 80% detected once. The entry originates in a study of blood T cell repertoires in COVID-19. The chain combines TRBV5-1 with TRBJ2-6; the D gene is possibly TRBD2 (7 bases). This clonotype was obtained from a human donor in a cohort sampled during active COVID-19. Sequencing was performed on peripheral blood. CDR3 in DNA: TGCGCCAGCAGCTTAACGACCGGGGGGCGGTTGGGGACCTCTGGGGCCAACGTCCTGACTTTC. This translates into CASSLTTGGRLGTSGANVLTF.